A selection of T cell receptor beta chains follows, all from one sample in a study of cytomegalovirus exposure and HLA in healthy donors. The method was immunoSEQ multiplex PCR; TCRdb's version includes in-frame clones alone and lacks a portion of them. The sample has over 150,000 clones, approximately 74% seen once. Material for sequencing was PBMCs. The receptors derive from a man under 40 in good health and CMV-seronegative. Both conserved end residues are part of each CDR3. The D gene is left open where the match is weak. Clone size, where shown, is once, few, many, or a class for clones that have expanded.

d_gene	j_gene	v_gene	abundance	CDR3aa	CDR3nt
TRBD1	TRBJ1-6	TRBV27	-	CASSFGGTANSPLHF	TGTGCCAGCAGTTTCGGAGGGACAGCAAATTCACCCCTCCACTTT
-	TRBJ1-1	TRBV19	-	CASSRRDTEAFF	TGTGCCAGTAGTAGACGGGACACTGAAGCTTTCTTT
TRBD1	TRBJ1-1	TRBV5-4	-	CASSQDRANTEAFF	TGTGCCAGCAGCCAAGACAGGGCGAACACTGAAGCTTTCTTT
TRBD2	TRBJ2-5	TRBV6-6	-	CASRLLAGAETQYF	TGTGCCAGCAGATTACTAGCGGGGGCTGAGACCCAGTACTTC
-	TRBJ1-4	TRBV30	-	CACLKGLDEKLFF	TGTGCCTGTTTAAAGGGACTGGATGAAAAACTGTTTTTT
TRBD1	TRBJ2-3	TRBV5-1	-	CASSAGQGANWAADTQYF	TGCGCCAGCAGCGCCGGACAGGGGGCGAACTGGGCCGCAGATACGCAGTATTTT
-	TRBJ2-7	TRBV2	-	CASSRQDPYYEQYF	TGTGCCAGCAGCAGACAGGACCCCTACTACGAGCAGTACTTC
-	TRBJ2-7	TRBV5-1	-	CASSLSRGSYEQYF	TGCGCCAGCAGCTTGAGCAGGGGTAGCTACGAGCAGTACTTC
-	TRBJ1-2	TRBV28	-	CASSLADRNYGYTF	TGTGCCAGCAGTTTAGCCGACAGAAACTATGGCTACACCTTC
-	TRBJ1-3	TRBV9	-	CASSVDSTSSGNTIYF	TGTGCCAGCAGCGTAGACTCGACAAGCTCTGGAAACACCATATATTTT
TRBD1	TRBJ2-7	TRBV28	few	CASSLDRGYSYEQYF	TGTGCCAGCAGTTTGGACAGGGGATATTCCTACGAGCAGTACTTC
TRBD2	TRBJ2-5	TRBV27	few	CASSLALAGALETQYF	TGTGCCAGCAGTTTGGCGCTAGCGGGGGCGCTGGAGACCCAGTACTTC
-	TRBJ2-7	TRBV27	-	CASSFSGSEQYF	TGTGCCAGCAGTTTTTCGGGGAGCGAGCAGTACTTC
-	TRBJ2-3	TRBV4-2	-	CASSQNPANRGRGTDTQYF	TGTGCCAGCAGCCAAAACCCTGCTAATAGGGGTCGCGGCACAGATACGCAGTATTTT
-	TRBJ1-5	TRBV6-1	-	CASSAAYSNQPQHF	TGTGCCAGCAGTGCAGCTTATAGCAATCAGCCCCAGCATTTT
TRBD2	TRBJ2-7	TRBV2	-	CASYASSGGYSYEQYF	TGTGCCAGCTACGCATCCAGCGGGGGGTACTCCTACGAGCAGTACTTC
TRBD1	TRBJ2-5	TRBV23-1	once	CASSLGQVWETQYF	TGCGCCAGCAGTCTTGGACAGGTCTGGGAGACCCAGTACTTC
-	TRBJ2-7	TRBV5-4	-	CAGSPSSQTASYEQYF	TGTGCCGGCAGTCCTTCGAGTCAGACAGCTTCCTACGAGCAGTACTTC